This entry concerns a single TCR beta chain. Using immunoSEQ multiplex PCR, the repertoire was profiled, and TCRdb retains in-frame clones only, with some absent. The sample has approximately 480,000 clones, 75% to 90% seen once. Per the germline V gene, CDR1 is LGHDT and CDR2 is YNNKEL (reference sequence). The CDR3 has 17 residues. V lost 3 bases, J lost 0 bases, and 12 bases lay in between. This record belongs to a study of blood T cell repertoires in COVID-19. Overall study: T cells, B-cell-depleted T cells, or PBMCs supplied cDNA or gDNA.

Enrolled through a virtual design, the participants were between about 18 and 89 years of age and came from about two dozen US areas. The chain joins TRBV3-1 (or the pseudogene TRBV3-2) to TRBJ2-6, with TRBD1 as a possible D gene (6 bases). The material sequenced was PBMCs or T cells enriched from blood (not recorded which). The sequence was obtained from a woman aged 18 to 35 who had recovered from COVID-19. The CDR3 nucleotides read TGTGCCAGCAGCCATGGACAGCTCAGCTCTGGGGCCAACGTCCTGACTTTC. It translates to CASSHGQLSSGANVLTF.